This entry features one TCR beta chain sequence. The method was immunoSEQ multiplex PCR; TCRdb's version includes in-frame clones alone and lacks a portion of them. The data show around 140,000 clones, with approximately 84% seen just once and roughly 2% held by the top ten. This sample is drawn from a study of blood T cell repertoires in COVID-19. On the study more broadly: The United States, Italy and Spain supplied acute and convalescent COVID-19 samples.

Source material: peripheral blood. This sequence was found in a woman aged 55-70 years with acute or convalescent COVID-19.

CDR3 nucleotide sequence: TGTGCCAGCTCACCCCCGCGGGACGGAGCCGTCAATGAGCAGTTCTTC. Translated, it gives CASSPPRDGAVNEQFF. The chain links TRBV18 to TRBJ2-1; the D gene is possibly TRBD2 (6 bases). Germline CDR1 KGHSH, CDR2 LQKENI. Trimming stripped 3 bases from V and 6 bases from J, with 18 bases between. This CDR3 comprises 16 residues.